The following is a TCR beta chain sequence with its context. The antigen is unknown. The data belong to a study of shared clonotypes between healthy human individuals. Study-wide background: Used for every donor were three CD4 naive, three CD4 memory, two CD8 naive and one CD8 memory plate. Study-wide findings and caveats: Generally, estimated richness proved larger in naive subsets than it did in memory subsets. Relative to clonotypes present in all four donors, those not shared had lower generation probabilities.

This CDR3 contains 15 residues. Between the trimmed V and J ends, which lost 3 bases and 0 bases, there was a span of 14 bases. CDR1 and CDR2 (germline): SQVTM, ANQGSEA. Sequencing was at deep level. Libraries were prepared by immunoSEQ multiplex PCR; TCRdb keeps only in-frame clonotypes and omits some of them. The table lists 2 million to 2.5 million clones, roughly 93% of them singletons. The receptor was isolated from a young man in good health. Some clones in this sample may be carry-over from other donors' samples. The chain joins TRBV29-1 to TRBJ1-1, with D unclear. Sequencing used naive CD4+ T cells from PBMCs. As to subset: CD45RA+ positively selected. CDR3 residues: CSVEGGRAMNTEAFF. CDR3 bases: TGCAGCGTTGAGGGTGGGCGAGCCATGAACACTGAAGCTTTCTTT.